This is a list of T cell receptor beta chains from one sample in a study of blood T cell repertoires in COVID-19. Some clones are missing from TCRdb's copy, which holds only in-frame ones; the method was immunoSEQ multiplex PCR. The table includes fewer than 200,000 clones, about 85% detected once. The sequenced sample was peripheral blood. These receptors came from an elderly woman with acute or convalescent COVID-19. The CDR3 runs from the conserved cysteine through the conserved F or W. A D gene is named only where the DNA matches it firmly. Part of the rows lack a size; the others show once, few, many or a class for expanded clones.

DNA: TGTGCCGCAAGCTCGGACAGGGGCTATAATTCACCCCTCCACTTT; CDR3: CAASSDRGYNSPLHF; V: TRBV6-5; D: TRBD1; size: .; J: TRBJ1-6
DNA: TGTGCCAGCAGTTCGGGACAGGGGAATAATGGCTACACCTTC; CDR3: CASSSGQGNNGYTF; V: TRBV6-5; D: TRBD1; size: .; J: TRBJ1-2
DNA: TGTGCCAGCAGTCCCCCGACGGCCCTAACAGGTGGCACAGATACGCAGTATTTT; CDR3: CASSPPTALTGGTDTQYF; V: TRBV27; D: .; size: .; J: TRBJ2-3
DNA: TGTGCCAGCAGCCTCAGGACAGTCCCATACGAGCAGTACTTC; CDR3: CASSLRTVPYEQYF; V: TRBV7-9; D: .; size: .; J: TRBJ2-7
DNA: TGTGCCAGCAGTTTGAGCCCGCAAGAGACCCAGTACTTC; CDR3: CASSLSPQETQYF; V: TRBV27; D: .; size: .; J: TRBJ2-5
DNA: TGTGCCAGCAGCCCCCGGAGGAACACCGGGGAGCTGTTTTTT; CDR3: CASSPRRNTGELFF; V: TRBV11-3; D: .; size: .; J: TRBJ2-2
DNA: TGCGCCAGCAGCCTGGGCCTCAATCAGCCCCAGCATTTT; CDR3: CASSLGLNQPQHF; V: TRBV4-1; D: .; size: .; J: TRBJ1-5
DNA: TGTGCCAGCAGTACAGTAGGCTATGGCTACACCTTC; CDR3: CASSTVGYGYTF; V: TRBV27; D: .; size: .; J: TRBJ1-2
DNA: TGTGCCAGCAGTGATTATAGCAATCAGCCCCAGCATTTT; CDR3: CASSDYSNQPQHF; V: TRBV6-1; D: .; size: .; J: TRBJ1-5
DNA: TGTGCCAGCAGCCAACTCCAATCCCCCTACGAGCAGTACTTC; CDR3: CASSQLQSPYEQYF; V: TRBV5-5; D: .; size: .; J: TRBJ2-7
DNA: TGTGCCAGTAGTATGGGGACAGGGGAGGCCTATGGCTACACCTTC; CDR3: CASSMGTGEAYGYTF; V: TRBV19; D: TRBD1; size: once; J: TRBJ1-2
DNA: TGTGCCAGCAGACCCAGTTATAATTCACCCCTCCACTTT; CDR3: CASRPSYNSPLHF; V: TRBV7-2; D: .; size: .; J: TRBJ1-6
DNA: TGCGCCAGCAGTCCCGACAGGAAGCCCGGGGAGCTGTTTTTT; CDR3: CASSPDRKPGELFF; V: TRBV5-1; D: .; size: few; J: TRBJ2-2
DNA: TGTGCCAGTAGTATAGGGACAGGGGCAGAGACCCAGTACTTC; CDR3: CASSIGTGAETQYF; V: TRBV19; D: TRBD1; size: .; J: TRBJ2-5
DNA: TGTGCCAGCAGCTTAGAAGGTGGCGGGGGGCGTATTAGAGAGACCCAGTACTTC; CDR3: CASSLEGGGGRIRETQYF; V: TRBV7-2; D: TRBD2; size: .; J: TRBJ2-5
DNA: TGTGCCAGCAGTGAACTCCCGTCGAGGGGGGGTTACGATGAGCAGTTCTTC; CDR3: CASSELPSRGGYDEQFF; V: TRBV6-1; D: .; size: .; J: TRBJ2-1
DNA: TGTGCCAGCAGTTACTCGATAGGGGACAGCTCCTACGAGCAGTACTTC; CDR3: CASSYSIGDSSYEQYF; V: TRBV6-2/TRBV6-3; D: TRBD1; size: .; J: TRBJ2-7
DNA: TGTGCCAGCAGCCCACCGGACAGGGGGCGAGGGGGGACCCAGCATTTT; CDR3: CASSPPDRGRGGTQHF; V: TRBV7-6; D: TRBD1; size: .; J: TRBJ1-5